The 15 T cell receptor beta chains below were found in one sample sequenced in a study of T cell repertoires in cytomegalovirus infection. From the reads, TCRdb called clonotypes with MiXCR, one entry per CDR3 protein. The sample contains 500,000 or so distinct CDR3 sequences, 15% to 20% of which appear only once. The sample was CD8+ T cells from PBMCs. The receptors come from a human donor in good health (CMV status not recorded). Some clones in this sample may be carry-over from other donors' samples.

The chain links TRBV28 to TRBJ2-7, with 13 bases lining up with TRBD2. With V trimmed by 5 bases and J by 2 bases, 6 bases remained unmatched. The germline V gene has CDR1 MDHEN and CDR2 SYDVKM. This CDR3 contains 16 residues. The CDR3 loop is CASSGQGTSGAYEQYF. DNA for the CDR3: TGTGCCAGCAGTGGTCAGGGGACTAGCGGGGCCTACGAGCAGTACTTC.

Turning to this clonotype: A single base separates this from a much larger clone, so it may be a read error. The V gene is TRBV28, the J gene TRBJ1-1; TRBD1 might be the D (6 bases). Per germline, CDR1 MDHEN and CDR2 SYDVKM. The CDR3 spans 15 residues. V dropped 4 bases and J dropped 3 bases, with 15 bases sitting between them. The CDR3 DNA reads as TGTGCCAGCAGTTCTGGGGGGGGCGGCTACACTGAAGCTTTCTTT. This translates into CASSSGGGGYTEAFF.

This chain joins TRBV19 and TRBJ2-5; the D gene is possibly TRBD2 (5 bases). CDR1 LNHDA and CDR2 SQIVND come from the germline V gene (reference sequence). With 6 bases removed from V and 4 bases from J, the gap between germline ends came to 12 bases. This CDR3 contains 13 residues. CDR3 bases: TGTGCCAGTAGAGAGGGAATGGGAGAGACCCAGTACTTC. It encodes CASREGMGETQYF.

This clonotype was observed many times. The V and J genes are TRBV19 and TRBJ2-7; D is unresolved. The ends were cut back, 0 bases at V and 3 bases at J, with 6 bases in the middle. Germline V gene sequence: CDR1 LNHDA, CDR2 SQIVND (reference sequence). The length of the CDR3 is 13 residues. The CDR3 nucleotides are TGTGCCAGTAGTATAGATGCTAGCTACGAGCAGTACTTC. It specifies CASSIDASYEQYF. The full variable domain, with the rest looked up from reference TRBV19 and TRBJ2-7, is DGGITQSPKYLFRKEGQNVTLSCEQNLNHDAMYWYRQDPGQGLRLIYYSQIVNDFQKGDIAEGYSVSREKKESFPLTVTSAQKNPTAFYLCASSIDASYEQYFGPGTRLTVT.

This clonotype was counted at least ten times. This chain uses TRBV20-1 with TRBJ2-1; no firm D call. The CDR3 has 17 residues. V was cut by 0 bases and J by 3 bases, with 18 bases left in between. Germline V gene lookup returns CDR1 DFQATT and CDR2 SNEGSKA (reference sequence). Here the CDR3 reads CSARDKIKRAVYNEQFF. Written as DNA, the CDR3 is TGCAGTGCTAGAGATAAGATTAAACGGGCGGTCTACAATGAGCAGTTCTTC.

The chain is built from TRBV7-7 and TRBJ2-5, with 16 bases identical to TRBD2. CDR3 length equals 14 residues. V shed 11 bases, J shed 4 bases, and the junction held 4 bases outside the gene matches. Germline V gene lookup returns CDR1 SSHAT and CDR2 FNYEAQ (reference sequence). Here the CDR3 DNA reads TGTGCCGTTGGGACTAGCGGGGGGGCAGAGACCCAGTACTTC. Protein: CAVGTSGGAETQYF.

Turning to this clonotype: A much larger clone lies one base from this, so it may be a read error. No conserved phenylalanine or tryptophan is present at the end of the CDR3, so a read error is the likely explanation. The gene calls are TRBV29-1 and TRBJ2-7; D is possibly TRBD1 (5 bases). The CDR3 loop spans 13 amino acids. From germline, CDR1 is SQVTM and CDR2 ANQGSEA. V dropped 7 bases and J dropped 3 bases, with 16 bases sitting between them. CDR3 sequence reads: CSASPKGHYEQYL. CDR3 DNA: TGCAGCGCCTCCCCGAAGGGGCACTACGAGCAGTACTTA.

This clonotype has at least ten counts. This sequence joins TRBV10-3 and TRBJ2-3; 7 nucleotides match TRBD2. The CDR3 has 15 residues. Losses at the gene ends were 10 bases for V and 3 bases for J; bases not matched to a gene: 13. Germline assignment: CDR1 ENHRY and CDR2 SYGVKD. CDR3 DNA sequence: TGTGCCACCGCCCGCGGGGGAGATAGAACAGATACGCAGTATTTT. This sequence encodes CATARGGDRTDTQYF.

Points on this clonotype: A much larger clone differs from this one at a single base, so this may be a read error. This chain links TRBV12-5 with TRBJ2-6; D gene uncertain. The V gene's germline CDR1 is LGHNT and CDR2 FRNRAP. The CDR3 contains 17 residues. With 2 bases removed from V and 2 bases from J, the gap between germline ends came to 13 bases. DNA of the CDR3: TGTGCTAGTGGTTTGCCCCAGTGGGCGGCTGGGGCCAACGTCCTGACTTTC. Translation: CASGLPQWAAGANVLTF.

Many counts were recorded for this clonotype. V and J are TRBV12-3 or TRBV12-4 and TRBJ2-2; TRBD2 matches at 8 bases. V gave up 7 bases and J gave up 7 bases; unmatched junction bases: 14. This CDR3 comprises 16 residues. The CDR3 DNA sequence: TGTGCCAGCACGAAGATCGGACTAGCCGAGGGCGGGGAGCTGTTTTTT. This encodes CASTKIGLAEGGELFF.

This clonotype occurred many times. The CDR3 DNA reads as TGTGCCAGCAGCTCGGCAAGGGTCGAGCAGTACTTC. Protein product: CASSSARVEQYF. The V gene is TRBV7-9, the J gene TRBJ2-7; D is unresolved. Germline CDR1 reads SEHNR; CDR2 reads FQNEAQ (reference sequence). The CDR3 is 12 residues long. Trimming cost V 4 bases and J 6 bases, with 10 bases left between them.

This clonotype was counted ten times or more. This chain connects TRBV6-6 to TRBJ1-1, with D uncertain. V lost 10 bases and J lost 3, with 6 bases in between. Per germline, CDR1 MNHNY and CDR2 SVGAGI (reference sequence). This CDR3 is 10 amino acids long. The CDR3 is CATVYTEAFF. The CDR3 DNA reads TGTGCCACAGTTTACACTGAAGCTTTCTTT.

Only one count was recorded for this clonotype. This chain uses TRBV6-8 with TRBJ2-3; 9 bases line up with TRBD1. V lost 0 bases, J lost 3 bases, and 4 bases stayed unmatched. This CDR3 contains 16 residues. Germline assignment: CDR1 MNHGY and CDR2 SAAAGT. CDR3 nucleotides: TGTGCCAGCAGTTACTCGACAGGGGGTTGGACAGATACGCAGTATTTT. Protein sequence: CASSYSTGGWTDTQYF.

This clonotype was observed a few times. The chain uses TRBV19 and TRBJ2-7, with a weak D call TRBD2 (6 bases). CDR1 is LNHDA and CDR2 is SQIVND in the germline V gene (reference sequence). V lost 5 bases and J lost 5, with 19 bases in between. CDR3 length equals 15 residues. This CDR3 is CASSVGTPDVHEQYF. DNA for the CDR3: TGTGCCAGTAGTGTCGGGACTCCGGACGTCCACGAGCAGTACTTC.

Ten or more counts support this clonotype. This sequence joins TRBV10-2 and TRBJ2-1, with D uncertain. Germline V gives CDR1 WSHSY, CDR2 SAAADI. The V end lost 6 bases, the J end lost 4 bases, and 4 bases lay between the germline ends. The CDR3 contains 11 residues. Here the CDR3 DNA reads TGCGCCAGCAGATTATACAATGAGCAGTTCTTC. Amino acid sequence: CASRLYNEQFF.